Following are 13 T cell receptor beta chains from one sample sequenced in a study of PD-L1 blockade in urothelial cancer. Generated by immunoSEQ multiplex PCR, the TCRdb table keeps only in-frame clones and is missing some. The sample consists of about 49,000 clones, about 90% of them appearing once. The specimen comprised PBMCs, sampled around atezolizumab (anti-PD-L1) treatment. The source is a man aged 60 to 69 with urothelial cancer.

The V gene is TRBV7-2, the J gene TRBJ1-2; a possible D gene is TRBD1 (5 bases). Deletions cut 6 bases from V and 4 bases from J, with 12 bases between. This CDR3 has 13 amino acids. The germline V gene encodes CDR1 SGHTA and CDR2 FQGNSA. DNA of the CDR3: TGTGCCAGCAGATCGGGGGTAGGCTATGGCTACACCTTC. Its protein product is CASRSGVGYGYTF. Drawing the rest from reference TRBV7-2 and TRBJ1-2, the complete variable domain is GAGVSQSPSNKVTEKGKDVELRCDPISGHTALYWYRQSLGQGLEFLIYFQGNSAPDKSGLPSDRFSAERTGGSVSTLTIQRTQQEDSAVYLCASRSGVGYGYTFGSGTRLTVV.

The chain recombines TRBV7-3 with TRBJ2-3, with D tentatively TRBD1 (8 bases). Trimming cost V 5 bases and J 3 bases, with 15 bases left between them. The CDR3 has 15 residues. The V gene's germline CDR1 is SGHTA and CDR2 FQGTGA. The CDR3 coding sequence is TGTGCCAGCAGCCAAGACAGGGGAGGGACAGATACGCAGTATTTT. Translation: CASSQDRGGTDTQYF. Looking up the rest from reference TRBV7-3 and TRBJ2-3 gives the full variable domain: GAGVSQTPSNKVTEKGKYVELRCDPISGHTALYWYRQSLGQGPEFLIYFQGTGAADDSGLPNDRFFAVRPEGSVSTLKIQRTERGDSAVYLCASSQDRGGTDTQYFGPGTRLTVL.

This rearrangement joins TRBV5-5 to TRBJ2-7; TRBD1 agrees at 8 bases. From germline, CDR1 is SGHKS and CDR2 YYEKEE (reference sequence). The CDR3 covers 17 residues. Unmatched junction bases numbered 16, after V lost 7 bases and J lost 1 base. The CDR3 spells CASSLERNRGISYEQYF. DNA of the CDR3: TGTGCCAGCTCCCTGGAGAGGAACAGGGGGATATCCTACGAGCAGTACTTC.

V gene TRBV5-6 combines with J gene TRBJ1-1, with D possibly TRBD1 on 6 matching bases. The CDR3 has 15 residues. V lost 5 bases and J 1 base, leaving 15 bases between the germline ends. The germline gives CDR1 SGHDT, CDR2 YYEEEE. The CDR3: CASRLQGHANTEAFF. DNA of the CDR3: TGTGCCAGCAGACTTCAGGGACACGCGAACACTGAAGCTTTCTTT.

A few counts support this clone. The rearrangement uses TRBV10-3 and TRBJ1-2, with 11 bases aligning to TRBD1. CDR1 ENHRY and CDR2 SYGVKD come from the germline V gene. The CDR3 sequence is 13 residues long. Unmatched junction bases numbered 4, after V lost 7 bases and J lost 6 bases. CDR3 amino acids: CAITPGQGDGYTF. Written as DNA, the CDR3 is TGTGCCATCACCCCGGGACAGGGGGATGGCTACACCTTC.

The V call is TRBV4-3, the J call TRBJ2-3; 11 nucleotides match TRBD2. The trim removed 0 bases at V and 2 bases at J, leaving 13 bases unmatched. Germline CDR1 LGHNA, CDR2 YSLEER. The CDR3 totals 20 residues. CDR3 in DNA: TGCGCCAGCAGCCAAGATATATCCGGGACTAGCGGATCCGCCACAGATACGCAGTATTTT. Protein product: CASSQDISGTSGSATDTQYF.

The chain employs TRBV29-1 and TRBJ1-1; D is possibly TRBD1 (6 bases). The V and J ends lost 7 bases and 6 bases respectively, with 15 bases between them. CDR1 and CDR2 (germline): SQVTM, ANQGSEA. This CDR3 is built from 12 residues. In DNA form, the CDR3 reads TGCAGCGGGGAAACAGGGAGAGCTGAAGCTTTCTTT. Translating it yields CSGETGRAEAFF. The complete variable domain, with remaining parts taken from reference TRBV29-1 and TRBJ1-1, reads SAVISQKPSRDICQRGTSLTIQCQVDSQVTMMFWYRQQPGQSLTLIATANQGSEATYESGFVIDKFPISRPNLTFSTLTVSNMSPEDSSIYLCSGETGRAEAFFGQGTRLTVV.

The V gene is TRBV7-8, the J gene TRBJ1-1, with a tentative D call TRBD1 (5 bases). Trimming stripped 2 bases from V and 5 bases from J, with 9 bases between. This CDR3 comprises 13 residues. Germline CDR1 SGHVS, CDR2 FQNEAQ. The CDR3 region has the DNA TGTGCCAGCAGCTTATGGGGGGGGACTGAAGCTTTCTTT. This codes for CASSLWGGTEAFF.

The gene calls are TRBV10-2 and TRBJ1-5, with 7 bases identical to TRBD1. CDR1 is WSHSY and CDR2 is SAAADI in the germline V gene. The CDR3 consists of 14 residues. V shed 5 bases, J shed 6 bases, and the junction held 7 bases outside the gene matches. CDR3 DNA: TGCGCCAGCAGTACCTTACAGGGGTCTCAGCCCCAGCATTTT. Its translation is CASSTLQGSQPQHF.

This sequence joins TRBV5-6 and TRBJ1-2, with 7 bases lining up with TRBD1. J gave up 2 bases and V 4 bases, and 5 bases lay outside the gene matches. The length of the CDR3 is 14 residues. Germline lookup yields CDR1 SGHDT and CDR2 YYEEEE. CDR3 residues: CASSRLDRNYGYTF. The CDR3 coding sequence is TGTGCCAGCAGCAGACTGGACAGGAACTATGGCTACACCTTC.

This clone was seen a few times. The chain has TRBV4-1 and TRBJ2-5; 10 positions agree with TRBD2. V trimming: 0 bases; J trimming: 7 bases; junction bases outside the gene matches: 5. Looked up from germline, CDR1 is MGHRA and CDR2 is YSYEKL. The CDR3 runs to 15 residues. In DNA, the CDR3 is TGCGCCAGCAGCCAAGATACTAGCGGGGTCGGGACCCAGTACTTC. Translating it yields CASSQDTSGVGTQYF.

CDR3: CASSQAWTGGTGELFF. In DNA form, the CDR3 reads TGCGCCAGCAGCCAAGCGTGGACAGGGGGCACCGGGGAGCTGTTTTTT. The genes are TRBV4-3 and TRBJ2-2; the match to TRBD1 covers 10 bases. Trimming at V came to 1 base and at J to 4 bases, leaving 3 bases not matched to a gene. Germline V lookup: CDR1 LGHNA, CDR2 YSLEER. CDR3 length equals 16 residues.

The chain recombines TRBV5-4 with TRBJ2-5, with 7 bases identical to TRBD1. The DNA end is more similar to TRBJ2-7, so the J call may be wrong. The CDR3 covers 14 residues. Germline CDR1 SGHNT, CDR2 YYREEE (reference sequence). The CDR3, as DNA: TGTGCCAGCAGCGTAGGGACAGCAAACTACGAGCAGTACTTC. Translating gives CASSVGTANYEQYF.